The clone carrying this TCR beta chain has only a few counts. Trimming cost V 2 bases and J 2 bases, with 16 bases left between them. The CDR3 length is 17 residues. Germline V CDR1 and CDR2: SGHTA, FQGNSA. These data originate in a study of early T cells in non-severe SARS-CoV-2 infection. MiXCR, run by TCRdb on the 5' RACE reads, gives a single entry per CDR3 protein. Among nearly 30,000 distinct CDR3 sequences, 5% were seen once, and the ten largest hold 11%. Sequences were obtained from whole blood. The chain is built from TRBV7-2 and TRBJ2-1, with unresolved D. The receptor's source is an adult who was a healthcare worker with PCR-confirmed SARS-CoV-2 infection or an uninfected control (not recorded which). The CDR3 is CASSLSPRGGAYNEQFF. The CDR3 DNA reads as TGTGCCAGCAGCTTATCCCCCCGAGGTGGAGCCTACAATGAGCAGTTCTTC.